This T cell receptor beta chain was sequenced in a study of T cells in tuberculosis. Broader study findings: Active tuberculosis alpha repertoires lay closer to GMM-specific TCRs than controls'. Active tuberculosis patients had shorter CDR3-alpha; the beta difference was nonsignificant.

Remarks on this clone: Its specificity is unknown.

Data came from immunoSEQ multiplex PCR; TCRdb stores just in-frame clones and leaves some out. The sample carries approximately 30,000 clones, approximately 93% recorded once. Germline CDR1 and CDR2: SSHAT and FNYEAQ (reference sequence). The CDR3 has 15 residues. V gave up 1 base and J gave up 2 bases; unmatched junction bases: 4. The material sequenced was PBMCs. The chain employs TRBV7-7 and TRBJ2-5; 7 bases map to TRBD2. The TCR comes from a donor aged 10 to 29 with latent tuberculosis or without tuberculosis infection. CDR3 residues: CASSLDRGSQETQYF. The CDR3 bases are TGTGCCAGCAGCTTAGATCGCGGGAGTCAAGAGACCCAGTACTTC.